This T cell receptor beta chain was identified during a study of blood T cell repertoires in COVID-19 (TCRdb year 2020). General notes on the study: The collaborator samples originated in the United States, Italy and Spain and spanned the acute and convalescent phases of COVID-19. The material from the prospective study consisted of cDNA or gDNA derived from T cells, B-cell-depleted T cells, or PBMCs. Deeply sampled blood TCRbeta repertoires from subjects exposed to, actively infected with, or recovered from COVID-19 were included in the dataset. The repertoires were made available in a free public database intended to serve as a resource for research on the immune response to SARS-CoV-2. The samples were drawn from the first 160 participants of the ongoing ImmuneRACE study and from about 1,200 subjects provided by 6 global collaborators. Sample metadata almost always included a de-identified subject ID, COVID-19 status, age in years and sex. Where HLA class I and class II types were available, the types were taken from metadata supplied by the sample provider, not from assay-based typing.

What the authors observed across the whole study: How much clinical and demographic metadata was included differed by source and by participant, and the metadata was provided uncurated.

The immunoSEQ Assay, a bias-controlled multiplex PCR, was used to amplify TCRbeta CDR3 regions from genomic DNA. The published analysis was carried out like this. Nucleated cell counts per sample were estimated from amplification of reference gene primers within the assay. To quantify the absolute abundance of each unique TCRbeta CDR3 rearrangement, sequence reads were collapsed and filtered. For each sample, productive Simpson clonality was calculated as the square root of Simpson's diversity index over productive rearrangements. TCRdb limited this immuneACCESS table to in-frame rearrangements with V and J called. A share of clones is missing; checked studies link under half to unresolved V genes, and the rest is unexplained. V, J and clone size reflect that table, while D and trimming were determined from the DNA. The sample data list fewer than 400,000 clones, and 80% to 95% of these were observed just once. The top ten constitute about 18% of the sample.

In the prospective study, participants were roughly 18 to 89 years old, resided in 24 geographic areas of the United States, and were enrolled through a virtual design. In the prospective study, cohorts were assigned on the basis of participant-reported clinical history obtained from a screening survey and a study questionnaire. Recovered participants in ImmuneRACE Cohort 3 were defined as having two consecutive negative NP/OP PCR tests, clearance from a healthcare professional, or resolution of symptoms. Mobile phlebotomists in the prospective study collected whole blood, serum and a nasopharyngeal or oropharyngeal swab from every participant. Over a roughly 2-month period, participants in the prospective study had the option of providing additional blood draws and questionnaires. Blood samples from the prospective study were shipped frozen or at room temperature prior to DNA extraction. Comment on this clone: What antigen it recognizes has not been identified. Per-base quality was not reported, and no clone a single base away is much larger than it.

V was cut back by 2 bases and J by 10 bases, leaving a gap of 7 bases between them. Inclusive of the bounding cysteine and phenylalanine, the CDR3 is 11 residues long. The retained sequence is limited to the CDR3, 33 bases, with the frame set at the first base. Sequences SGHRS (CDR1) and YFSETQ (CDR2) are obtained from the germline V gene. This receptor was obtained from a woman in her twenties or thirties who had recovered from COVID-19. Sequencing was performed on PBMCs or T cells enriched from blood (not recorded which). The chain links TRBV5-1 with TRBJ2-1, with TRBD2 tentatively as D gene (5 bases match). The bases are TGCGCCAGCAGCTTTCAGCGGGAGCAGTTCTTC. Translated, it gives CASSFQREQFF.